The 14 T cell receptor beta chains in this list originate from one sample, sequenced in a study of T-cell reconstitution after alpha-beta-depleted transplantation in children. Molecular barcoding with unique molecular identifiers was used for the TCRbeta library. In TCRdb, the PCR reads were re-called with MiXCR into one record per CDR3 protein. The sample has 480,000 or so distinct CDR3 sequences; more than 9% are singletons. Sample: PBMCs, taken before TCRalphabeta/CD19-depleted stem cell transplant. These receptors were collected from a child aged 2 to 10 with inherited bone marrow failure, due to receive a stem cell transplant.

This clonotype was detected ten times or more. This chain links TRBV7-9 with TRBJ2-2, with 9 positions matching TRBD1. V shed 2 bases, J shed 6 bases, and the junction held 10 bases outside the gene matches. The length of the CDR3 is 17 residues. CDR1 and CDR2 from the germline V gene are SEHNR and FQNEAQ (reference sequence). The CDR3 region has the DNA TGTGCCAGCAGCTTATACGACGGACAGGGGTGGTCCGGGGAGCTGTTTTTT. Amino acid sequence: CASSLYDGQGWSGELFF.

Many counts were recorded for this clonotype. The rearrangement joins TRBV9 to TRBJ2-2; 11 bases are a match to TRBD2. Germline V CDR1 and CDR2: SGDLS, YYNGEE. This CDR3 has 17 amino acids. With 3 bases clipped from V and 0 bases from J, the junction kept 4 bases outside the gene matches. CDR3 in DNA: TGTGCCAGCAGCGACCCGGGACTAGCGGCGAACACCGGGGAGCTGTTTTTT. Translating it yields CASSDPGLAANTGELFF. The variable domain in full, completed from reference TRBV9 and TRBJ2-2, reads DSGVTQTPKHLITATGQRVTLRCSPRSGDLSVYWYQQSLDQGLQFLIQYYNGEERAKGNILERFSAQQFPDLHSELNLSSLELGDSALYFCASSDPGLAANTGELFFGEGSRLTVL.

Comments on this clonotype: With a far larger clone one base away, a read error is the likely cause. V is TRBV19 and J is TRBJ2-1; D is unclear. The germline CDR1 and CDR2 sequences are LNHDA and SQIVND (reference sequence). CDR3 size: 11 residues. Trimming took 3 bases from V and 4 from J, leaving 1 base between them. The CDR3 DNA is TGTGCCAGTAGTATGTACAATGAGCAGTTCTTC. Protein product: CASSMYNEQFF.

In this sample, this clonotype turned up many times. The CDR3 loop is CASSYYRGSSYGYTF. The CDR3 DNA reads TGTGCCAGCAGTTACTACAGGGGCTCGAGCTATGGCTACACCTTC. The gene calls are TRBV28 and TRBJ1-2; 7 bases are shared with TRBD1. Germline V gives CDR1 MDHEN, CDR2 SYDVKM. This CDR3 is built from 15 residues. J gave up 4 bases and V 4 bases, and 9 bases lay outside the gene matches.

This clonotype was observed at least ten times. This chain joins TRBV28 and TRBJ2-7; D uncertain. This CDR3 is 12 amino acids long. Germline V CDR1 and CDR2: MDHEN, SYDVKM. Deletions cut 3 bases from V and 0 bases from J, with 3 bases between. CDR3 in amino acids: CASSFISYEQYF. The CDR3 DNA reads TGTGCCAGCAGTTTCATCTCCTACGAGCAGTACTTC.

This chain joins TRBV5-1 and TRBJ2-5, with TRBD2 matching over 9 bases. The germline CDR1 and CDR2 sequences are SGHRS and YFSETQ. The CDR3 is 17 amino acids. V dropped 1 base and J dropped 2; count of bases not matched to a gene: 9. CDR3 in amino acids: CASSLRGLADYQETQYF. CDR3 bases: TGCGCCAGCAGCTTGCGGGGACTAGCAGACTATCAAGAGACCCAGTACTTC.

In its sample, this clonotype was seen many times. The rearrangement uses TRBV18 and TRBJ2-5; 10 bases align to TRBD2. The CDR3 contains 17 residues. Germline CDR1 reads KGHSH; CDR2 reads LQKENI. Trimming cost V 5 bases and J 2 bases; bases outside gene matches: 11. CDR3 protein: CASSYGASGSTQETQYF. The CDR3 DNA reads as TGTGCCAGCTCATACGGAGCTAGCGGGAGTACTCAAGAGACCCAGTACTTC.

This clonotype was recorded at least ten times. This chain connects TRBV5-1 to TRBJ2-5; TRBD1 aligns across 9 bases. The CDR3 covers 15 residues. Germline V gene sequence: CDR1 SGHRS, CDR2 YFSETQ. The V and J ends lost 4 bases and 3 bases, in that order; junction bases with no gene match: 7. The CDR3 loop reads CASSPGQGSEETQYF. CDR3 bases: TGCGCCAGCAGCCCGGGACAGGGTTCGGAAGAGACCCAGTACTTC.

This clonotype was recorded many times. Mismatch with germline at one junction end may stem from a read error. CDR3 region: CSARRAGPLPDPF. CDR3 nucleotide sequence: TGCAGTGCTCGAAGAGCGGGGCCGCTCCCAGACCCTTTT. The chain is built from TRBV20-1 and TRBJ1-4; D may be TRBD1 (5 bases). Germline V gene sequence: CDR1 DFQATT, CDR2 SNEGSKA (reference sequence). This CDR3 spans 13 amino acids.

This chain uses TRBV4-1 with TRBJ1-6, with D unclear. The CDR3 runs 15 residues. The germline CDR1 and CDR2 sequences are MGHRA and YSYEKL. V lost 5 bases to trimming and J lost 7 bases, with 15 bases between them. As DNA, the CDR3 is TGCGCCAGCAGCACAATCCAATCGGCGAATTCACCCCTCCACTTT. It encodes CASSTIQSANSPLHF.

This clonotype was observed many times. The J gene is TRBJ2-7, the V gene TRBV20-1; D is unresolved. CDR1 and CDR2 (germline): DFQATT, SNEGSKA (reference sequence). Trimming left V 5 bases short and J 7 bases short, with 18 bases between. The CDR3 is 13 residues long. The CDR3 spells CSAGANSPWEQYF. CDR3 in DNA: TGCAGTGCTGGAGCGAATTCCCCTTGGGAGCAGTACTTC.

This clonotype was seen ten or more times. This chain connects TRBV20-1 to TRBJ2-5; TRBD1 matches at 10 bases. Germline loops: CDR1 DFQATT, CDR2 SNEGSKA (reference sequence). The CDR3 has 13 amino acids. J lost 1 base, V lost 5 bases, and 1 base had no gene match. The DNA of the CDR3 is TGCAGTGCTGGGGACAGGGGCCAAGAGACCCAGTACTTC. Its protein is CSAGDRGQETQYF.

This clonotype was counted many times. This chain links TRBV12-3 or TRBV12-4 with TRBJ2-4; perhaps TRBD2 as D (6 bases). V shed 1 base and J shed 8 bases, with 9 bases lying between them. This CDR3 contains 13 residues. The CDR3 DNA is TGTGCCAGCAGTTTAGGACTAGTGGACATTCAGTACTTC. Translating gives CASSLGLVDIQYF.

The rearrangement uses TRBV19 and TRBJ1-2; D remains ambiguous. Germline CDR1 LNHDA, CDR2 SQIVND (reference sequence). The V and J ends lost 3 bases and 1 base respectively, with 9 bases between them. This CDR3 region has 14 residues. The CDR3 region is CASSIVGINYGYTF. CDR3 DNA sequence: TGTGCCAGTAGTATTGTGGGCATTAACTATGGCTACACCTTC.